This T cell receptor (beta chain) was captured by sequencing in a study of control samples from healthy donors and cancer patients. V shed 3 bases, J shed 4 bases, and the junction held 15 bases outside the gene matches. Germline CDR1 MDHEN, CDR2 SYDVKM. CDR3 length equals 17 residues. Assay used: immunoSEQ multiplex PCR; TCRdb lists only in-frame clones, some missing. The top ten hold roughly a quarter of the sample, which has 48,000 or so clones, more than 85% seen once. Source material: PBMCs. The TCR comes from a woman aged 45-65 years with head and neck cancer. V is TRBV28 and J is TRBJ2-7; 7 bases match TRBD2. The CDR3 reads CASSLSALGGTSYEQYF. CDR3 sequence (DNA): TGTGCCAGCAGTTTGTCGGCGTTGGGAGGGACCTCTTACGAGCAGTACTTC.